These 14 T cell receptor beta chains share one sample of origin, sequenced in a study of blood T cell repertoires in COVID-19. The assay was immunoSEQ multiplex PCR, and TCRdb's table has in-frame clones only and misses some. The sample shows 280,000 or so clones, 80% to 90% of them seen only once. Sequenced: PBMCs or T cells enriched from blood (not recorded which). The receptors were sampled from a man younger than 45 who had recovered from COVID-19.

The chain is built from TRBV21-1 and TRBJ2-7; the tabulated D call, TRBD1, remains unverified against the DNA. TRBV21-1 is a pseudogene locus. CDR3 length equals 14 residues. DNA for the CDR3: TGTGCCAGCAGCAAAGCGGGACAGGGTTGGGTGCAGTACTTC. Its protein product is CASSKAGQGWVQYF.

This rearrangement joins TRBV18 to TRBJ1-5; 9 bases line up with TRBD1. The CDR3 totals 14 residues. V lost 4 bases and J lost 3; bases outside the gene matches: 1. The germline CDR1 and CDR2 sequences are KGHSH and LQKENI. CDR3 amino acids: CASSRDRVNQPQHF. CDR3 DNA: TGTGCCAGCTCACGGGACAGGGTCAATCAGCCCCAGCATTTT.

This chain joins TRBV11-2 and TRBJ1-2, with TRBD1 as a possible D gene (6 bases). The V gene lost 0 bases and the J gene lost 1 base, with 21 bases spanning the gap. The CDR3 length is 19 residues. In germline, CDR1 is SGHAT, CDR2 FQNNGV. Written as DNA, the CDR3 is TGTGCCAGCAGCTTAGAAAGTATGGGCGACAGGCCCTTTAACTATGGCTACACCTTC. Translation gives CASSLESMGDRPFNYGYTF.

V and J are TRBV19 and TRBJ1-1; 7 bases are shared with TRBD1. This CDR3 region has 13 residues. Germline CDR1 LNHDA, CDR2 SQIVND (reference sequence). Unmatched junction bases numbered 8, after V lost 8 bases and J lost 5 bases. The CDR3 nucleotides read TGTGCCAGTTTGGGACAGAGTGGAACTGAAGCTTTCTTT. Protein product: CASLGQSGTEAFF.

V is TRBV29-1 and J is TRBJ1-1, with D hard to call. The CDR3 runs to 8 residues. The V end lost 2 bases, the J end lost 10 bases, and 2 bases lay between the germline ends. Germline CDR1 is SQVTM and CDR2 is ANQGSEA. The CDR3 loop reads CSVERAFF. CDR3 nucleotide sequence: TGCAGCGTTGAACGAGCTTTCTTT.

The V gene is TRBV10-3, the J gene TRBJ2-1; TRBD2 might be the D (7 bases). Between the trimmed V and J ends, which lost 3 bases and 8 bases, there was a span of 14 bases. CDR1 is ENHRY, CDR2 SYGVKD, per germline. This CDR3 has 14 amino acids. CDR3 region: CAISDRGAGDEQFF. The CDR3 DNA follows: TGTGCCATCAGTGACCGGGGGGCAGGGGATGAGCAGTTCTTC.

The chain combines TRBV25-1 with TRBJ1-4; 9 positions match TRBD1. CDR1 MGHDK and CDR2 SYGVNS come from the germline V gene. The J segment lost 2 bases and the V segment lost 6 bases, leaving 7 bases of the junction unmatched. The CDR3 is 16 amino acids. The CDR3 DNA reads as TGTGCCAGCAGACAAACAGGGGGCGCGACTAATGAAAAACTGTTTTTT. The encoded protein is CASRQTGGATNEKLFF.

The V call is TRBV10-1, the J call TRBJ2-3; a possible D gene is TRBD2 (6 bases). The germline V gene has CDR1 WNHNN and CDR2 SYGVQD (reference sequence). CDR3 length: 16 residues. The V end lost 2 bases, the J end lost 0 bases, and 12 bases lay between the germline ends. CDR3 residues: CASSESIGTSTDTQYF. In nucleotides, the CDR3 is TGCGCCAGCAGTGAGAGTATCGGGACTAGCACAGATACGCAGTATTTT.

CDR3 sequence: CAIRPDRMNTEAFF. The DNA of the CDR3 is TGTGCCATCAGACCAGACAGGATGAACACTGAAGCTTTCTTT. The gene calls are TRBV10-3 and TRBJ1-1, with D perhaps TRBD1 (6 bases). The CDR3 is 14 residues long. With 6 bases removed from V and 0 bases from J, the gap between germline ends came to 11 bases. CDR1 is ENHRY, CDR2 SYGVKD, per germline.

This clone has a handful of counts. The rearrangement joins TRBV7-3 to TRBJ1-1, with TRBD1 identical over 10 bases. Trimming cost V 2 bases and J 3 bases; bases outside gene matches: 0. The CDR3 has 14 amino acids. In germline, CDR1 is SGHTA, CDR2 FQGTGA. The CDR3 sequence is CASSLGTGDTEAFF. In DNA, the CDR3 is TGTGCCAGCAGCTTAGGGACAGGGGACACTGAAGCTTTCTTT.

The rearrangement joins TRBV15 to TRBJ1-5; D remains unclear. Trimming shortened V by 2 bases and J by 7 bases, and 18 bases separated the two germline ends. There are 16 residues in the CDR3. Germline loops: CDR1 LNHNV, CDR2 YYDKDF (reference sequence). CDR3 DNA: TGTGCCACCAGCAGAATTCTAGGTATTCCTACGCAGCCCCAGCATTTT. This sequence encodes CATSRILGIPTQPQHF.

The chain is built from TRBV9 and TRBJ2-5; a possible D gene is TRBD1 (6 bases). The CDR3 runs to 15 residues. Germline V gene data show CDR1 as SGDLS and CDR2 as YYNGEE. With 3 bases removed from V and 2 bases from J, the gap between germline ends came to 14 bases. The CDR3 is CASSASQGLQETQYF. The CDR3 DNA is TGTGCCAGCAGCGCATCGCAGGGGCTACAAGAGACCCAGTACTTC.

V usage is TRBV6-1 and J usage is TRBJ1-2, with TRBD1 matching 9 bases. The CDR3 spans 16 residues. V trimming: 4 bases; J trimming: 1 base; junction bases outside the gene matches: 7. Germline V lookup: CDR1 MNHNS, CDR2 SASEGT. DNA for the CDR3: TGTGCCAGCAGTGCCGACAGGGGGAGACGTAACTATGGCTACACCTTC. This encodes CASSADRGRRNYGYTF.

The CDR3 nucleotides are TGTGCCAGCAAGGAGGGCATGAACACTGAAGCTTTCTTT. Its translation: CASKEGMNTEAFF. The genes are TRBV2 and TRBJ1-1; the D is unclear. CDR1 is SNHLY and CDR2 is FYNNEI in the germline V gene. This CDR3 spans 13 amino acids. With 7 bases removed from V and 0 bases from J, the gap between germline ends came to 9 bases.